Below, 28 T cell receptor beta chains from the same sample are listed, as sequenced in a study of tumor and adjacent non-tumor tissue in lung cancer. The library came from three nested PCR rounds adapted from ARM-PCR protocols. TCRdb used MiXCR to reprocess the multiplex PCR reads, holding one entry per CDR3 protein. The table includes 220,000 or so distinct CDR3 sequences, 60% to 85% detected once. RNA was extracted from bulk tissue without any cell sorting. The sample comprised lung tumor tissue. These receptor sequences come from a man in his fifties or sixties with non-small cell lung cancer.

The genes are TRBV20-1 and TRBJ2-7; 13 bases line up with TRBD2. Trimming at V came to 7 bases and at J to 5 bases, leaving 14 bases not matched to a gene. The CDR3 length is 16 residues. Germline V gene sequence: CDR1 DFQATT, CDR2 SNEGSKA (reference sequence). CDR3 amino acids: CSVSPFGTSGTHEQYF. CDR3 coding DNA: TGCAGTGTTAGTCCCTTTGGGACTAGCGGGACCCACGAGCAGTACTTC.

With regard to this clonotype: Without the conserved terminal phenylalanine or tryptophan, this CDR3 likely stems from a read error. This rearrangement joins TRBV29-1 to TRBJ1-5, with TRBD1 matching over 8 bases. The CDR3 runs 12 residues. The germline V gene encodes CDR1 SQVTM and CDR2 ANQGSEA. The DNA for the CDR3 is TGCAGCGCTACAGGGGGGGTTCAGTCCCAGCATTAT. The encoded protein is CSATGGVQSQHY.

At least ten counts were recorded for this clonotype. The V and J genes are TRBV11-2 and TRBJ2-7; D is undetermined. This CDR3 is built from 13 residues. CDR1 and CDR2 from the germline V gene are SGHAT and FQNNGV. Trimming removed 5 bases from V and 2 bases from J, with 10 bases in between. In DNA, the CDR3 is TGTGCCAGCAGCCCGAGACGGGCCTACGAGCAGTACTTC. Its protein product is CASSPRRAYEQYF.

Details on this clonotype: One junction end does not reproduce the germline sequence, and a read error may be involved. The rearrangement joins TRBV4-3 to TRBJ2-3, with D hard to call. The CDR3 loop spans 15 amino acids. CDR1 is LGHNA and CDR2 is YSLEER in the germline V gene. The CDR3 bases are TGCGCCAGCAGCCCCGCTTGGCCTTGTCCAGATACGCAGTACTTT. As protein: CASSPAWPCPDTQYF.

About this clonotype: The junction differs from germline at one of its ends, possibly a read error. This rearrangement joins TRBV11-2 to TRBJ2-7; 8 bases align to TRBD1. Germline V gene data show CDR1 as SGHAT and CDR2 as FQNNGV. This CDR3 has 17 amino acids. The CDR3 sequence: CASSRVGQAFESYGQYF. CDR3 nucleotide sequence: TGTGCCAGCAGCCGGGTGGGACAGGCCTTCGAATCATACGGGCAGTACTTC.

The V call is TRBV6-5, the J call TRBJ2-7; D tentatively reads TRBD1 or TRBD2 (5 bases each). CDR3 size: 15 residues. With 8 bases removed from V and 7 bases from J, the gap between germline ends came to 24 bases. Per germline, CDR1 MNHEY and CDR2 SVGAGI. CDR3 sequence: CASGSGGVTRYEQYF. CDR3 DNA: TGTGCCAGCGGTAGTGGGGGAGTCACTCGCTATGAGCAGTACTTC.

Of note for this clonotype: Germline and junction disagree at one end, which may indicate a read error. The rearrangement joins TRBV29-1 to TRBJ1-4, with a possible D match to TRBD1 (6 bases). This CDR3 contains 15 residues. Germline V gives CDR1 SQVTM, CDR2 ANQGSEA. The CDR3 loop reads CSVRGTFATNERLFF. Here the CDR3 DNA reads TGCAGCGTGAGGGGGACCTTCGCAACTAATGAAAGACTGTTTTTT.

This clonotype is a singleton in its sample. At one of its ends the junction is not consistent with the germline gene, which may arise from a read error. V gene TRBV12-3 or TRBV12-4 combines with J gene TRBJ2-1; tentative D call: TRBD1 (5 bases). The CDR3 is made up of 13 amino acids. CDR3 loop: CTSNLQGGNEQFF. CDR3 nucleotides: TGTACCAGCAATCTGCAGGGTGGCAATGAGCAGTTCTTC.

Notes on this clonotype: This clone may be a read error of a much larger clone one base away. The chain links TRBV6-5 to TRBJ2-5, with a weak D call TRBD1 (6 bases). Germline loops: CDR1 MNHEY, CDR2 SVGAGI. The CDR3 is made up of 12 amino acids. CDR3 loop: CVSGRTEETQYF. DNA for the CDR3: TGTGTCAGCGGAAGGACAGAAGAGACCCAGTACTTC.

This clonotype appeared a single time. V and J are TRBV20-1 and TRBJ2-1; 7 positions agree with TRBD1. V lost 5 bases, J lost 9 bases, and 16 bases stayed unmatched. Germline loops: CDR1 DFQATT, CDR2 SNEGSKA (reference sequence). This CDR3 is built from 15 residues. In DNA, the CDR3 is TGCAGTGCTTGTAGGACAGGTGGATTTTTGGGTGAGCAGTTCTTC. Its protein is CSACRTGGFLGEQFF.

About this clonotype itself: This may be a read error: a much more frequent sequence differs by one nucleotide. The chain combines TRBV6-6 with TRBJ2-7, with D possibly called TRBD1 or TRBD2 (5 bases each). The CDR3 runs to 12 residues. Trimming took off 10 bases at V and 1 base at J, with 11 bases between the two ends. Germline lookup yields CDR1 MNHNY and CDR2 SVGAGI (reference sequence). The chain's CDR3 is CANEGSSYEQYF. CDR3 DNA sequence: TGTGCCAACGAGGGGTCTTCCTACGAGCAGTACTTC.

J is TRBJ1-5 and V is TRBV28, with a weak D call TRBD1 (5 bases). The CDR3 totals 15 residues. The germline gives CDR1 MDHEN, CDR2 SYDVKM. V lost 4 bases and J lost 1, with 11 bases in between. The CDR3 DNA reads as TGTGCCAGCAGTTCTCACCGGGACAGCAATCAGCCCCAGCATTTT. It translates to CASSSHRDSNQPQHF.

V and J are TRBV20-1 and TRBJ1-2, with D unclear. V lost 0 bases and J 0 bases, leaving 5 bases between the germline ends. This CDR3 spans 13 amino acids. Germline V gene data show CDR1 as DFQATT and CDR2 as SNEGSKA (reference sequence). CDR3 sequence reads: CSARDGPNYGYTF. The CDR3 DNA reads as TGCAGTGCTAGAGACGGACCTAACTATGGCTACACCTTC.

As to this clonotype: This may be a read error: a much more frequent sequence differs by one nucleotide. J is TRBJ1-1 and V is TRBV29-1; maybe TRBD1 (6 bases). Germline V gene sequence: CDR1 SQVTM, CDR2 ANQGSEA. The CDR3 consists of 10 residues. V was trimmed by 7 bases and J by 7 bases, leaving 10 bases between them. CDR3 DNA sequence: TGCAGCGGGGGGGACATTGAAGCTTTCTTT. Amino acids: CSGGDIEAFF.

This clonotype was seen once. Likely a read error: the CDR3 ends without its conserved phenylalanine or tryptophan. The V call is TRBV6-5, the J call TRBJ2-5; TRBD2 aligns across 7 bases. This CDR3 comprises 18 residues. The germline CDR1 and CDR2 sequences are MNHEY and SVGAGI. The CDR3 DNA is TGTGCCGGCAGTTACTCACGGTTCTCTAGCGGTCGCCAAGAGACCCAGTACTTG. This sequence encodes CAGSYSRFSSGRQETQYL.

The table lists this clonotype with a count of one. This may be a read error: a much more frequent sequence differs by one nucleotide. The chain combines TRBV12-3 or TRBV12-4 with TRBJ1-2; D might be TRBD1 (5 bases). V was pared by 10 bases and J by 7 bases, with 19 bases between. The length of the CDR3 is 13 residues. The CDR3 here is CAISALRGGGYTF. The CDR3 DNA reads TGTGCCATCAGCGCCTTACGGGGGGGTGGCTACACCTTC.

Remarks on this clonotype: This may be a read error: a much more frequent sequence differs by one nucleotide. The genes are TRBV4-2 and TRBJ2-1; D may correspond to TRBD1 or TRBD2 (5 bases each). Germline-derived CDR1 and CDR2 are LGHNA and YNFKEQ. The CDR3 loop spans 14 amino acids. The CDR3 DNA is TGTGCCAGCAGCCAACTCGGGACCTACAATGAGCAGCTCTTC. Amino acid sequence: CASSQLGTYNEQLF.

The table lists this clonotype with a few counts. An end of the junction does not agree with germline; a read error may underlie this. The chain carries TRBV29-1 and TRBJ2-2; D is undetermined. The CDR3 has 13 amino acids. From germline, CDR1 is SQVTM and CDR2 ANQGSEA. The CDR3 DNA is TGCATCGTTGGGATGGGGAACACCGGGGAGCTGTTTTTT. It is translated as CIVGMGNTGELFF.

With respect to this clonotype: Given a much more abundant clone one base away, this may be a read error. The rearrangement uses TRBV20-1 and TRBJ1-1; no reliable D call. The CDR3 consists of 14 residues. The germline CDR1 and CDR2 sequences are DFQATT and SNEGSKA (reference sequence). As DNA, the CDR3 is TGCAGTGCAGCGCGATCGGTGGGGAACAGTGAAGCTTTCTTT. Amino acids: CSAARSVGNSEAFF.

The chain recombines TRBV29-1 with TRBJ1-2; D might be TRBD1 (5 bases). CDR1 is SQVTM, CDR2 ANQGSEA, per germline. The CDR3 spans 12 residues. The CDR3 bases are TGCATCGTGGTGACAGAAAACTATGGCTACACCTTC. Its translation is CIVVTENYGYTF.

Concerning this clonotype: A much larger clone differs from this one at a single base, so this may be a read error. CDR3 nucleotide sequence: TGTGCCAGCAGCCCCAGACAGGGTGGTACCGGGGAGCTGCTTTTT. It translates to CASSPRQGGTGELLF. The V and J genes are TRBV11-2 and TRBJ2-2; 7 bases map to TRBD1. This CDR3 comprises 15 residues. CDR1 and CDR2 (germline): SGHAT, FQNNGV.

A remark on this clonotype: One junction end does not reproduce the germline sequence, and a read error may be involved. The gene calls are TRBV11-2 and TRBJ1-2; D is perhaps TRBD1 (5 bases). The V gene's germline CDR1 is SGHAT and CDR2 FQNNGV. This CDR3 has 15 residues. The CDR3 here is CASSLEQGYGYGYTF. CDR3 in DNA: TGTGCTAGCAGCTTAGAGCAGGGCTATGGCTATGGCTACACCTTC.

This clonotype was seen a handful of times. The junction does not match germline at one end; this may be a read error. This chain connects TRBV4-3 to TRBJ1-3; D uncertain. The CDR3 covers 14 residues. Germline V gene lookup returns CDR1 LGHNA and CDR2 YSLEER. The CDR3 reads CANSQVQEGNTIYF. The DNA for the CDR3 is TGCGCCAACAGCCAAGTGCAAGAAGGAAACACCATATATTTT.

Notes on this clonotype: Compared with germline, one end of the junction differs, possibly owing to a read error. The chain links TRBV6-2 or TRBV6-3 to TRBJ2-2; either TRBD1 or TRBD2 may supply D (5 bases each). This CDR3 is built from 16 residues. Germline V gene data show CDR1 as MNHEY and CDR2 as SVGEGT. The CDR3 is CASIRQTPGNTGEPFF. The CDR3 DNA is TGTGCCAGCATCCGACAGACTCCAGGAAACACCGGGGAGCCGTTTTTT.

A remark on this clonotype: Because it lacks the conserved phenylalanine or tryptophan at the end, this CDR3 is likely a read error. The limits of the CDR3 on the DNA are not certain, so only TCRdb's listed CDR3 is given. The V gene is TRBV6-1, the J gene TRBJ1-1. The CDR3 extends over 14 residues, inclusive of both ends. Germline CDR1 is MNHNS and CDR2 is SASEGT. CDR3 protein: CASSDRGASAEAFY.

J is TRBJ2-3 and V is TRBV5-1; 10 nucleotides agree with TRBD2. Germline CDR1 and CDR2: SGHRS and YFSETQ. The J segment lost 6 bases and the V segment lost 1 base, leaving 8 bases of the junction unmatched. The CDR3 runs to 16 residues. In nucleotides, the CDR3 is TGCGCCAGCAGCTTGTGGTCTAGCGGGAGATCGGATACGCAGTATTTT. Translation: CASSLWSSGRSDTQYF. The full variable domain, with the rest looked up from reference TRBV5-1 and TRBJ2-3, is KAGVTQTPRYLIKTRGQQVTLSCSPISGHRSVSWYQQTPGQGLQFLFEYFSETQRNKGNFPGRFSGRQFSNSRSEMNVSTLELGDSALYLCASSLWSSGRSDTQYFGPGTRLTVL.

Worth noting for this clonotype: Relative to the germline gene, one junction end is altered; a read error may explain this. The CDR3 here is CSAGYGESAGANVLTF. The CDR3 nucleotides are TGCAGTGCTGGCTATGGGGAGTCTGCTGGGGCTAACGTCCTGACTTTC. The J gene is TRBJ2-6, the V gene TRBV20-1; D assignment may be TRBD1 or TRBD2 (5 bases each). Germline V gives CDR1 DFQATT, CDR2 SNEGSKA (reference sequence). CDR3 length equals 16 residues.

As regards this clonotype: A much larger clone sits a single nucleotide away, making a read error possible. Because the CDR3 is missing its conserved closing phenylalanine or tryptophan, this is likely a read error. The rearrangement uses TRBV4-3 and TRBJ2-1; D unclear. Trimming shortened V by 1 base and J by 9 bases, and 13 bases separated the two germline ends. This CDR3 contains 14 residues. Per germline, CDR1 LGHNA and CDR2 YSLEER. The CDR3 DNA sequence: TGCGCCAGCAGCCAAGTTCCTCCAGCTGGTGAGCAGTTCGTC. Encoded protein: CASSQVPPAGEQFV.